The T cell receptor beta chain described here comes from a study of cytomegalovirus exposure and HLA in healthy donors. This CDR3 is built from 14 residues. Germline V gives CDR1 SGHRS, CDR2 YFSETQ. Vbeta (60) and Jbeta (13) primers were used in the PCR. Here immunoSEQ multiplex PCR was the method, and the copy in TCRdb shows in-frame clones only, minus some. This sample has hundreds of thousands of clones; about 80% occur once, and the top ten carry about 0.63%. Broader study findings: Reports credit the classifier with highly specific, highly sensitive diagnosis of cytomegalovirus status. The authors later found HLA-associated TCR beta chains more clonally expanded than equally common others.

This clone was detected only a few times. The antigen is undetermined. At one boundary the junction diverges from the germline segment, which might be a read error. The sample taken for sequencing was PBMCs. The chain has TRBV5-1 and TRBJ1-3; 8 bases agree with TRBD1. This TCR was recovered from a man between 18 and 35 years old in good health and CMV-seronegative. The CDR3 sequence is CASSLEGTGTHAHF. The CDR3 coding sequence is TGCGCCAGCAGCTTGGAGGGGACAGGTACTCACGCTCATTTT.